These T cell receptor beta chains were read from a single sample in a study of CD8 T cells in Susac syndrome. TCRdb re-called the immunoSEQ multiplex PCR reads through MiXCR, storing one row per CDR3 protein. The sample gives some 190,000 distinct CDR3 sequences, roughly 94% of which show up once; about 0.1% is in the top ten. The sequenced material came from CD4+ T cells from PBMCs. The receptors shown here come from a human donor in good health. CDR3s include the opening cysteine and the closing phenylalanine or tryptophan. The D gene is left open where the match is weak. The listing skips clone size in some rows; elsewhere it reads once, few, many or a size class.

V: TRBV20-1
J: TRBJ1-5
D: TRBD1
size: NA
DNA: TGCAGTGCCACCTTGCAGGGGGATCAGCCCCAGCATTTT
CDR3: CSATLQGDQPQHF

V: TRBV7-2
J: TRBJ2-7
D: TRBD1
size: NA
DNA: TGTGCCAGCAGCCCCATGGGACAGCCCTACGAGCAGTACTTC
CDR3: CASSPMGQPYEQYF

V: TRBV20-1
J: TRBJ2-5
D: TRBD1
size: NA
DNA: TGCAGTGCTACCCCCGGGACAGCGGAGACCCAGTACTTC
CDR3: CSATPGTAETQYF

V: TRBV4-1
J: TRBJ2-3
D: NA
size: NA
DNA: TGCGCCAGCAGCCAATTCCCCGATGGGAACACAGATACGCAGTATTTT
CDR3: CASSQFPDGNTDTQYF

V: TRBV30
J: TRBJ2-6
D: NA
size: NA
DNA: TGTGCCTGGGACTACAGGGCTGGGGCCAACGTCCTGACTTTC
CDR3: CAWDYRAGANVLTF

V: TRBV24-1
J: TRBJ2-5
D: NA
size: NA
DNA: TGTGCCACCAGTGAATTCGGTTCGCAAGAGACCCAGTACTTC
CDR3: CATSEFGSQETQYF

V: TRBV6-1
J: TRBJ2-1
D: NA
size: NA
DNA: TGTGCCAGCAGTACCGCAGCTGAGCAGTTCTTC
CDR3: CASSTAAEQFF

V: TRBV20-1
J: TRBJ2-1
D: NA
size: NA
DNA: TGCAGTGCTGGAACCACCACTGGCAGGGGGGCATACAATGAGCAGTTCTTC
CDR3: CSAGTTTGRGAYNEQFF

V: TRBV7-9
J: TRBJ2-3
D: TRBD2
size: NA
DNA: TGTGCCAGCAGCATCGGGGGGGCCCGTGGTACGCAGTATTTT
CDR3: CASSIGGARGTQYF

V: TRBV20-1
J: TRBJ2-1
D: NA
size: NA
DNA: TGCAGTGCGATTCGGGGTCTTGGCTACAATGAGCAGTTCTTC
CDR3: CSAIRGLGYNEQFF

V: TRBV2
J: TRBJ1-2
D: NA
size: NA
DNA: TGTGCCAGCAGTGACGGGACACGTTATGGCTACACCTTC
CDR3: CASSDGTRYGYTF

V: TRBV28
J: TRBJ2-6
D: TRBD2
size: once
DNA: TGTGCCAGCACCACTGGGGGGGCTGGGGCCAACGTCCTGACTTTC
CDR3: CASTTGGAGANVLTF

V: TRBV29-1
J: TRBJ2-5
D: NA
size: NA
DNA: TGCAGCGCGGAGAAGGGGCAAGAGACCCAGTACTTC
CDR3: CSAEKGQETQYF

V: TRBV7-6
J: TRBJ2-7
D: NA
size: NA
DNA: TGTGCCAGCAGCTTAGGGTCCAGGGGCCCCGGCGAGCAGTACTTC
CDR3: CASSLGSRGPGEQYF

V: TRBV5-4
J: TRBJ1-4
D: NA
size: NA
DNA: TGTGCCAGCAGGAAGGCAGAGGATGAAAAACTGTTTTTT
CDR3: CASRKAEDEKLFF

V: TRBV20-1
J: TRBJ2-1
D: NA
size: once
DNA: TGCAGTGCTAGACTTTTGTCCAGGGGAGGAAATGAGCAGTTCTTC
CDR3: CSARLLSRGGNEQFF

V: TRBV29-1
J: TRBJ2-3
D: TRBD1
size: NA
DNA: TGCAGCGATAGGACAGGGGGAGCGCAGTATTTT
CDR3: CSDRTGGAQYF

V: TRBV20-1
J: TRBJ2-1
D: TRBD2
size: NA
DNA: TGCAGTGCTGCCCCTCCCAGCGGGGCCTACAATGAGCAGTTCTTC
CDR3: CSAAPPSGAYNEQFF

V: TRBV29-1
J: TRBJ2-5
D: NA
size: NA
DNA: TGCAGCGTTGGGCAGGGTACATTGCAAGAGACCCAGTACTTC
CDR3: CSVGQGTLQETQYF

V: TRBV29-1
J: TRBJ2-5
D: NA
size: NA
DNA: TGCAGCGTTGGGACAGCTACCCAAGAGACCCAGTACTTC
CDR3: CSVGTATQETQYF

V: TRBV29-1
J: TRBJ1-2
D: TRBD1
size: NA
DNA: TGCAGCGTGGAGACAGGGGCCTATGGCTACACCTTC
CDR3: CSVETGAYGYTF

V: TRBV7-2
J: TRBJ1-2
D: NA
size: NA
DNA: TGTGCCAGCAGCTTAATCTCGACAGGACCCTATGGCTACACCTTC
CDR3: CASSLISTGPYGYTF

V: TRBV29-1
J: TRBJ1-1
D: NA
size: NA
DNA: TGCATGGGGCAGAGATTGAACACTGAAGCTTTCTTT
CDR3: CMGQRLNTEAFF

V: TRBV20-1
J: TRBJ1-1
D: NA
size: NA
DNA: TGCAGTGCTGCCAGGAGGAACACTGAAGCTTTCTTT
CDR3: CSAARRNTEAFF

V: TRBV6-5
J: TRBJ1-3
D: NA
size: NA
DNA: TGTGCCAGCAGTTCTCCACCGAACACCATATATTTT
CDR3: CASSSPPNTIYF

V: TRBV12-3/TRBV12-4
J: TRBJ2-5
D: NA
size: NA
DNA: TGTGCCAGCAGACAGGTCCAAGAGACCCAGTACTTC
CDR3: CASRQVQETQYF

V: TRBV4-1
J: TRBJ1-3
D: NA
size: NA
DNA: TGCGCCAGCAGCCAAGTTCCAGGGGTTGCAGGAAACACCATATATTTT
CDR3: CASSQVPGVAGNTIYF

V: TRBV30
J: TRBJ1-1
D: NA
size: NA
DNA: TGTGCCTGGTTACGGGATTCGAACACTGAAGCTTTCTTT
CDR3: CAWLRDSNTEAFF

V: TRBV5-4
J: TRBJ2-3
D: NA
size: NA
DNA: TGTGCCAGCAGCTTGGTGGCCACAGATACGCAGTATTTT
CDR3: CASSLVATDTQYF

V: TRBV9
J: TRBJ1-2
D: NA
size: NA
DNA: TGTGCCAGCAGCGTAGGAGGAAGCGTAGACTATGGCTACACCTTC
CDR3: CASSVGGSVDYGYTF

V: TRBV29-1
J: TRBJ2-1
D: TRBD2
size: NA
DNA: TGCAGCGCATCTCTGGGGACTAGATCCGACAATGAGCAGTTCTTC
CDR3: CSASLGTRSDNEQFF

V: TRBV15
J: TRBJ2-1
D: NA
size: NA
DNA: TGTGCCACCAGCAGGGGAGCGGTCTCCTACAATGAGCAGTTCTTC
CDR3: CATSRGAVSYNEQFF

V: TRBV2
J: TRBJ2-1
D: NA
size: NA
DNA: TGTGCCAGCAGTGAAACACGGGGGGAGCAGTTCTTC
CDR3: CASSETRGEQFF

V: TRBV15
J: TRBJ1-2
D: NA
size: NA
DNA: TGTGCCACCAGCAGAGCCCCACCCGGGGGCTATGGCTACACCTTC
CDR3: CATSRAPPGGYGYTF

V: TRBV12-3/TRBV12-4
J: TRBJ1-5
D: NA
size: NA
DNA: TGTGCCAGCAGGCCCGGCACGGGCAATCAGCCCCAGCATTTT
CDR3: CASRPGTGNQPQHF

V: TRBV29-1
J: TRBJ1-1
D: NA
size: NA
DNA: TGCAGCGTAAAACAGGGCGCCCGATACACTGAAGCTTTCTTT
CDR3: CSVKQGARYTEAFF

V: TRBV29-1
J: TRBJ2-7
D: NA
size: NA
DNA: TGCAGCGTTGAGAGCTCGGGCGGCTCCTACGAGCAGTACTTC
CDR3: CSVESSGGSYEQYF

V: TRBV14
J: TRBJ2-3
D: TRBD2
size: NA
DNA: TGTGCCAGCAGCAACAGCGGGGGAGATACGCAGTATTTT
CDR3: CASSNSGGDTQYF

V: TRBV30
J: TRBJ2-6
D: NA
size: NA
DNA: TGTGCCTGGAGTCTCTCTGGGGCCAACGTCCTGACTTTC
CDR3: CAWSLSGANVLTF

V: TRBV9
J: TRBJ2-5
D: TRBD2
size: NA
DNA: TGTGCCAGCAGCGTAAACCCCCTAGGGAGGGAGTACCAAGAGACCCAGTACTTC
CDR3: CASSVNPLGREYQETQYF

V: TRBV20-1
J: TRBJ2-7
D: TRBD2
size: NA
DNA: TGCAGTGCTAGGGGCCGGACTAGCGGGGGGCCCAAGTACTTC
CDR3: CSARGRTSGGPKYF

V: TRBV24-1
J: TRBJ2-1
D: TRBD2
size: NA
DNA: TGTGCCACCAGTGATTTACCGGGACTAGCGCAGAATGAGCAGTTCTTC
CDR3: CATSDLPGLAQNEQFF

V: TRBV3-1
J: TRBJ2-1
D: NA
size: NA
DNA: TGTGCCAGCAGTCGTTACGTGGGCCACAATGAGCAGTTCTTC
CDR3: CASSRYVGHNEQFF

V: TRBV27
J: TRBJ2-1
D: NA
size: NA
DNA: TGTGCCAGCAGTTTAAAGCCCCGTTGGACCTCCAATGAGCAGTTCTTC
CDR3: CASSLKPRWTSNEQFF

V: TRBV12-3/TRBV12-4
J: TRBJ2-7
D: NA
size: NA
DNA: TGTGCCAGCAGTATCGCCCCGGGGGAGCAGTACTTC
CDR3: CASSIAPGEQYF

V: TRBV20-1
J: TRBJ2-2
D: TRBD2
size: NA
DNA: TGCAGTGCTAGAACAGCGCTTCTAGGACTAGCGGCCGGGGAGCTGTTTTTT
CDR3: CSARTALLGLAAGELFF